This TCR beta chain comes out of a study of blood T cell repertoires in COVID-19. Study summary: Specimens from acute and convalescent COVID-19 originated in the United States, Italy and Spain.

Data came from immunoSEQ multiplex PCR; TCRdb stores just in-frame clones and leaves some out. The sample consists of roughly 80,000 clones, 84% of them appearing once. The V and J ends lost 4 bases and 4 bases respectively, with 4 bases between them. The CDR3 is 12 amino acids. The germline gives CDR1 PRHDT, CDR2 FYEKMQ (reference sequence). What was sequenced was peripheral blood. This clonotype was sampled from a man aged 45 to 65 with acute or convalescent COVID-19. V is TRBV13 and J is TRBJ1-4, with unresolved D. CDR3 bases: TGTGCCAGCAGCTCCCTTAATGAAAAACTGTTTTTT. Its protein is CASSSLNEKLFF.